Listed below are T cell receptor beta chains from one sample, sequenced in a study of blood T cell repertoires in COVID-19. Sequenced by immunoSEQ multiplex PCR; TCRdb stores in-frame clones only, minus some. Seen here are approximately 230,000 clones, 65% to 90% observed once, and the top ten hold under 2%. The sequencing sample was made of PBMCs or T cells enriched from blood (not recorded which). Receptors were obtained from a man aged 35 to 55 who had recovered from COVID-19. Each CDR3 is given with its conserved first and last residue. D genes are given only for firm matches. Clone size, where shown, is once, few, many, or a class for clones that have expanded.

clone size,J gene,V gene,D gene,CDR3 protein,CDR3 DNA
-,TRBJ1-2,TRBV7-6,-,CASSSSGGYTF,TGTGCCAGCAGCTCTTCGGGGGGCTACACCTTC
-,TRBJ1-2,TRBV2,TRBD1,CASSLQGADGYTF,TGTGCCAGCAGTTTACAGGGGGCTGACGGCTACACCTTC
-,TRBJ1-5,TRBV11-3,-,CASGTDNQPQHF,TGTGCCAGCGGTACAGACAATCAGCCCCAGCATTTT
many,TRBJ2-7,TRBV30,-,CAWSGGRGVDSSYEQYF,TGTGCCTGGAGTGGGGGGAGAGGAGTGGACAGCTCCTACGAGCAGTACTTC
-,TRBJ2-1,TRBV3-1/TRBV3-2,TRBD2,CASSPLAGIGNEQFF,TGTGCCAGCAGCCCACTAGCGGGAATAGGAAATGAGCAGTTCTTC
-,TRBJ2-5,TRBV18,-,CASRVQETQYF,TGTGCCAGCCGGGTCCAAGAGACCCAGTACTTC
-,TRBJ2-5,TRBV29-1,TRBD2,CSVEGTSGGETQYF,TGCAGCGTTGAAGGGACTAGCGGTGGGGAGACCCAGTACTTC
-,TRBJ1-4,TRBV5-1,-,CASSLEGVGEKLFF,TGCGCCAGCAGCTTGGAGGGGGTCGGGGAAAAACTGTTTTTT
-,TRBJ1-5,TRBV28,TRBD1,CASIRGQGSSGQHF,TGTGCCAGCATCAGAGGACAGGGGTCTTCCGGGCAGCATTTT
-,TRBJ2-7,TRBV28,-,CASWGSTYEQYF,TGTGCCAGCTGGGGCAGCACCTACGAGCAGTACTTC
-,TRBJ1-5,TRBV10-2,-,CASSENQGTQPQHF,TGCGCCAGCAGTGAGAACCAGGGCACCCAGCCCCAGCATTTT
-,TRBJ2-7,TRBV4-1,TRBD1,CASSHRGQGAEEQYF,TGCGCCAGCAGCCACAGGGGACAGGGGGCGGAGGAGCAGTACTTC
-,TRBJ2-7,TRBV28,TRBD2,CASRTLAGGYEQYF,TGTGCCAGCAGAACCTTAGCGGGCGGCTACGAGCAGTACTTC
-,TRBJ2-3,TRBV27,-,CASSLSGLPPFTDTQYF,TGTGCCAGCAGTTTATCAGGACTTCCACCCTTCACAGATACGCAGTATTTT
-,TRBJ2-5,TRBV30,TRBD2,CAWSVPSGVQETQYF,TGTGCCTGGAGTGTACCGAGCGGGGTCCAAGAGACCCAGTACTTC
-,TRBJ2-7,TRBV19,-,CASSIGQGSYEQYF,TGTGCCAGTAGTATAGGGCAGGGATCCTACGAGCAGTACTTC
once,TRBJ1-1,TRBV6-5,TRBD1,CASTTGGTEAFF,TGTGCCAGCACCACAGGGGGTACTGAAGCTTTCTTT
-,TRBJ2-7,TRBV18,TRBD1,CASSPGQGGSYEQYF,TGTGCCAGCTCACCTGGACAGGGTGGGTCCTACGAGCAGTACTTC
-,TRBJ2-3,TRBV13,-,CASSLVGDNTGDTQYF,TGTGCCAGCAGCTTAGTCGGGGACAACACGGGAGATACGCAGTATTTT
once,TRBJ2-2,TRBV9,-,CASTTSPTGELFF,TGTGCCAGCACAACTAGCCCCACCGGGGAGCTGTTTTTT
-,TRBJ1-5,TRBV14,TRBD1,CATKSDRGTAQPQHF,TGTGCCACCAAGTCAGACAGGGGAACGGCTCAGCCCCAGCATTTT
-,TRBJ1-2,TRBV27,-,CASSFGRTNYGYTF,TGTGCCAGCAGTTTCGGCAGGACTAACTATGGCTACACCTTC
-,TRBJ1-2,TRBV6-5,-,CASSRTGIDYGYTF,TGTGCCAGCAGTAGGACGGGAATTGACTATGGCTACACCTTC
-,TRBJ2-1,TRBV4-2,-,CASSQDAGAGYNEQFF,TGTGCCAGCAGCCAAGACGCGGGGGCGGGATACAATGAGCAGTTCTTC
-,TRBJ2-2,TRBV5-1,-,CASSLVASAPTGELFF,TGCGCCAGCAGCTTGGTGGCTAGCGCGCCCACCGGGGAGCTGTTTTTT
-,TRBJ1-2,TRBV7-2,TRBD1,CASSAETGTYYGYTF,TGTGCCAGCAGCGCGGAGACAGGGACCTACTATGGCTACACCTTC
-,TRBJ1-6,TRBV3-1/TRBV3-2,-,CASSQRPGANSPLHF,TGTGCCAGCAGCCAAAGACCGGGAGCTAATTCACCCCTCCACTTT
-,TRBJ2-2,TRBV30,TRBD1,CAWTRQGADGELFF,TGTGCCTGGACAAGACAGGGGGCGGACGGGGAGCTGTTTTTT
-,TRBJ2-1,TRBV6-5,TRBD2,CASSFTTSGLFNEQFF,TGTGCCAGCAGTTTCACGACTAGCGGCCTCTTCAATGAGCAGTTCTTC
-,TRBJ1-1,TRBV19,-,CASSKAAEAFF,TGTGCCAGTAGTAAGGCGGCGGAAGCTTTCTTT
-,TRBJ1-4,TRBV3-1/TRBV3-2,-,CASTDGVTFEKLFF,TGTGCCAGCACAGACGGGGTTACCTTCGAAAAACTGTTTTTT
-,TRBJ2-3,TRBV27,TRBD2,CASSLPSGRGTDTQYF,TGTGCCAGCAGTTTACCTAGCGGGAGGGGCACAGATACGCAGTATTTT
-,TRBJ1-4,TRBV3-1/TRBV3-2,-,CASSHRIQGSEKLFF,TGTGCCAGCAGCCACCGGATACAGGGAAGTGAAAAACTGTTTTTT
-,TRBJ1-4,TRBV10-2,-,CASGEGSAYNEKLFF,TGCGCCAGCGGGGAGGGTAGCGCATATAATGAAAAACTGTTTTTT
-,TRBJ1-1,TRBV5-6,-,CASSLLPGGNTEAFF,TGTGCCAGCAGCTTGCTGCCGGGAGGGAACACTGAAGCTTTCTTT
-,TRBJ1-1,TRBV5-5,TRBD1,CASSFGTGFSPEAFF,TGTGCCAGCAGCTTCGGGACAGGGTTCTCTCCTGAAGCTTTCTTT
-,TRBJ1-6,TRBV6-6,-,CASSYGSSYNSPLHF,TGTGCCAGCAGTTACGGCAGCTCCTATAATTCACCCCTCCACTTT
-,TRBJ2-1,TRBV27,TRBD2,CASRLAGGVYNEQFF,TGTGCCAGCAGGCTAGCGGGAGGGGTTTACAATGAGCAGTTCTTC
-,TRBJ1-5,TRBV5-1,-,CASSLGQDTHNQPQHF,TGCGCCAGCAGCTTGGGTCAGGACACCCATAATCAGCCCCAGCATTTT
few,TRBJ1-6,TRBV5-1,-,CASSFRGSSYNSPLHF,TGCGCCAGCAGCTTCAGGGGAAGCTCCTATAATTCACCCCTCCACTTT
-,TRBJ1-1,TRBV6-6,-,CASSYPDSTTEAFF,TGTGCCAGCAGTTACCCCGACAGTACCACTGAAGCTTTCTTT
-,TRBJ2-6,TRBV18,-,CASSPGTPSSGANVLTF,TGTGCCAGCTCACCAGGGACTCCGAGCTCTGGGGCCAACGTCCTGACTTTC
-,TRBJ2-7,TRBV10-3,-,CAISDESKKGAYEQYF,TGTGCCATCAGTGATGAATCAAAAAAAGGGGCCTACGAGCAGTACTTC
-,TRBJ2-5,TRBV5-4,TRBD2,CASSLVRGVGETQYF,TGTGCCAGCAGCTTGGTCCGGGGGGTAGGAGAGACCCAGTACTTC
-,TRBJ1-4,TRBV5-4,-,CASSSARGSEKLFF,TGTGCCAGCAGCTCGGCCCGGGGGAGCGAAAAACTGTTTTTT
-,TRBJ1-5,TRBV18,TRBD1,CASSPPNRGDPNQPQHF,TGTGCCAGCTCACCACCTAACAGGGGAGATCCTAATCAGCCCCAGCATTTT
once,TRBJ2-7,TRBV30,TRBD1,CAWSEGRGYEQYF,TGTGCCTGGAGTGAGGGCAGGGGGTACGAGCAGTACTTC
-,TRBJ1-1,TRBV7-3,TRBD1,CASKKDRFYTEAFF,TGTGCCAGCAAGAAGGACAGGTTTTACACTGAAGCTTTCTTT
-,TRBJ1-4,TRBV25-1,-,CASGPLGEGNEKLFF,TGTGCCAGCGGTCCGCTGGGGGAGGGTAATGAAAAACTGTTTTTT
-,TRBJ2-1,TRBV5-1,TRBD1,CASSLVGGLLDRVAQLRYNEQFF,TGCGCCAGCAGCTTGGTAGGTGGACTACTGGACAGGGTAGCCCAGTTGAGGTACAATGAGCAGTTCTTC
-,TRBJ1-1,TRBV27,-,CASSLSVNTEAFF,TGTGCCAGCAGTTTAAGCGTGAACACTGAAGCTTTCTTT
-,TRBJ2-1,TRBV11-3,TRBD2,CASSGEFSGSSYNEQFF,TGTGCCAGCAGCGGGGAGTTTAGCGGGAGCTCCTACAATGAGCAGTTCTTC
few,TRBJ2-7,TRBV9,-,CASSPTGGPYEQYF,TGTGCCAGCAGCCCAACAGGCGGACCCTACGAGCAGTACTTC
few,TRBJ2-1,TRBV7-9,TRBD1,CASSLGQGRNEQFF,TGTGCCAGCAGCTTGGGACAGGGGAGAAATGAGCAGTTCTTC